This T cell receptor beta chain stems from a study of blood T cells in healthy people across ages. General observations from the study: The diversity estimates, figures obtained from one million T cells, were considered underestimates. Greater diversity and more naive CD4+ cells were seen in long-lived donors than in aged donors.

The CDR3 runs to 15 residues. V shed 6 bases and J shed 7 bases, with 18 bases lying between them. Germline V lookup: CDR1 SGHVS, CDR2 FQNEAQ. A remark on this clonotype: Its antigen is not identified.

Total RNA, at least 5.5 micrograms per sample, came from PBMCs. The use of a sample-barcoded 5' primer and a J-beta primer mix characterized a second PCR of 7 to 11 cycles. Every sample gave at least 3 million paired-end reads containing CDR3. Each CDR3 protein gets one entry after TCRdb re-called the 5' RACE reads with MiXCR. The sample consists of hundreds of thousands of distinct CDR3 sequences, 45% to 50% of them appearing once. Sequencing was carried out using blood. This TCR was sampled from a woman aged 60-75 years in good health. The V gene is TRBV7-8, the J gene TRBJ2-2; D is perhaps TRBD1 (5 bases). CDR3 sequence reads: CASRERPRVNGELFF. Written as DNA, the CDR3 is TGTGCCAGCAGGGAGAGACCCAGGGTGAACGGGGAGCTGTTTTTT.